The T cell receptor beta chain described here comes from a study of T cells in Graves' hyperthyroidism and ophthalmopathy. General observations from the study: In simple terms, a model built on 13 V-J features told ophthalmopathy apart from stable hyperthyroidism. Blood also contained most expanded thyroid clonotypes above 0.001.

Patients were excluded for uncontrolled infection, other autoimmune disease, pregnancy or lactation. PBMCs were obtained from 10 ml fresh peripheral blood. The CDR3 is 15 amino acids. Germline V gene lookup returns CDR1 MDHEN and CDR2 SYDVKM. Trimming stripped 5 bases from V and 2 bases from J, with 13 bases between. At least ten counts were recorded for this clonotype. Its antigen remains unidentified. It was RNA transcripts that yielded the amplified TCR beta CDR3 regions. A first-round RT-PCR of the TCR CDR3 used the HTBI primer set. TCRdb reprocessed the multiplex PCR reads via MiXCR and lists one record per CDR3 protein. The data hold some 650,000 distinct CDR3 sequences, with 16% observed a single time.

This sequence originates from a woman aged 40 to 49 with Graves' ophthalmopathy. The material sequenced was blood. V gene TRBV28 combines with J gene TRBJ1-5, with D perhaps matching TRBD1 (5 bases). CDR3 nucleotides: TGTGCCAGCAGTGGAGAGGGCAGGGGCAATCAGCCCCAGCATTTT. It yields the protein CASSGEGRGNQPQHF. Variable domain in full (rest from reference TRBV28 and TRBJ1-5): DVKVTQSSRYLVKRTGEKVFLECVQDMDHENMFWYRQDPGLGLRLIYFSYDVKMKEKGDIPEGYSVSREKKERFSLILESASTNQTSMYLCASSGEGRGNQPQHFGDGTRLSIL.